This TCR beta chain is from a study of blood T cell repertoires in COVID-19. Study-wide background: Sources were T cells, B-cell-depleted T cells, or PBMCs; the material itself was cDNA or gDNA.

The CDR3 contains 10 residues. Produced via immunoSEQ multiplex PCR; TCRdb's table is partial and in-frame only. Among 260,000 or so clones listed, 85% were seen once. Sequencing input: PBMCs or T cells enriched from blood (not recorded which). J is TRBJ2-5 and V is TRBV21-1; TRBD1, the table's D call, was not compared with the DNA. TRBV21-1 counts as a pseudogene. The source is a woman aged 45-65 years who had recovered from COVID-19. The CDR3: CASNKETQYF. The CDR3 coding sequence is TGTGCCAGCAACAAAGAGACCCAGTACTTC.